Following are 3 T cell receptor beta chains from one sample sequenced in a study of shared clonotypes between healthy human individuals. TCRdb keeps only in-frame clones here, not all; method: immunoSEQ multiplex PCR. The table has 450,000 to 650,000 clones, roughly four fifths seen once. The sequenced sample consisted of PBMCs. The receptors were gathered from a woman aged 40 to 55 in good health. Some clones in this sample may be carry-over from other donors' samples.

CDR3: CAPMMGQLHSNQPQHF. The CDR3, as DNA: TGTGCCCCCATGATGGGGCAGTTACATAGCAATCAGCCCCAGCATTTT. The genes are TRBV9 and TRBJ1-5, with D perhaps TRBD1 (5 bases). Germline CDR1 SGDLS, CDR2 YYNGEE. Trimming left V 10 bases short and J 0 bases short, with 20 bases between. The CDR3 is made up of 16 amino acids. The variable domain in full, completed from reference TRBV9 and TRBJ1-5, reads DSGVTQTPKHLITATGQRVTLRCSPRSGDLSVYWYQQSLDQGLQFLIQYYNGEERAKGNILERFSAQQFPDLHSELNLSSLELGDSALYFCAPMMGQLHSNQPQHFGDGTRLSIL.

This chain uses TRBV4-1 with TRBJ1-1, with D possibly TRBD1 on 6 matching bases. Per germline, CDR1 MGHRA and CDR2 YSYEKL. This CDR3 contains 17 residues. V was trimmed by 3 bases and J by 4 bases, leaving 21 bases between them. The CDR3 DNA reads TGCGCCAGCAGCCAGGTGACAGGACCTGAGAGGTTCACTGAAGCTTTCTTT. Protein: CASSQVTGPERFTEAFF.

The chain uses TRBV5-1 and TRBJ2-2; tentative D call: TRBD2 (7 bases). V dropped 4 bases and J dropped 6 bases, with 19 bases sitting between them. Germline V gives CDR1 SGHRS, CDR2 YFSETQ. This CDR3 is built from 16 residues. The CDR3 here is CASSLSRGADPGELFF. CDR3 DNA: TGCGCCAGCAGCCTTTCCCGGGGGGCGGATCCCGGGGAGCTGTTTTTT. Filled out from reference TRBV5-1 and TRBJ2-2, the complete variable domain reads KAGVTQTPRYLIKTRGQQVTLSCSPISGHRSVSWYQQTPGQGLQFLFEYFSETQRNKGNFPGRFSGRQFSNSRSEMNVSTLELGDSALYLCASSLSRGADPGELFFGEGSRLTVL.